The subject of this entry is one T cell receptor beta chain. The antigen is not known. These data are taken from a study of OX40 agonist ivuxolimab in advanced cancers. Whole-study context: Of the participants, about 40% had some prior anti-PD-1, anti-PD-L1 or anti-CTLA-4 therapy, which was allowed. Overall study findings and caveats: Normalized expansion of T-cell clones was also low for some nonresponders. On average, a greater number of expanded clones characterised CD8+ T cells relative to CD4+.

Germline loops: CDR1 SEHNR, CDR2 FQNEAQ (reference sequence). The ends were cut back, 1 base at V and 5 bases at J, with 10 bases in the middle. The CDR3 contains 14 residues. Blood draws occurred at baseline, cycle 4 day 1, and cycle 7 day 1. Profiled with immunoSEQ multiplex PCR; TCRdb holds only in-frame clones, not every one. The table has 20,000 or so clones, 86% seen once; the top ten hold 10% to 15%. Sequenced material: CD4+ or CD8+ T cells sorted from blood, taken in a trial of the OX40 agonist ivuxolimab. J is TRBJ2-3 and V is TRBV7-9, with D unresolved. This TCR was recovered from an adult with an advanced solid tumor such as melanoma, head and neck, liver or kidney cancer. The CDR3 DNA follows: TGTGCCAGCAGCTTAGAGATTCCATTAGATACGCAGTATTTT. As protein: CASSLEIPLDTQYF.